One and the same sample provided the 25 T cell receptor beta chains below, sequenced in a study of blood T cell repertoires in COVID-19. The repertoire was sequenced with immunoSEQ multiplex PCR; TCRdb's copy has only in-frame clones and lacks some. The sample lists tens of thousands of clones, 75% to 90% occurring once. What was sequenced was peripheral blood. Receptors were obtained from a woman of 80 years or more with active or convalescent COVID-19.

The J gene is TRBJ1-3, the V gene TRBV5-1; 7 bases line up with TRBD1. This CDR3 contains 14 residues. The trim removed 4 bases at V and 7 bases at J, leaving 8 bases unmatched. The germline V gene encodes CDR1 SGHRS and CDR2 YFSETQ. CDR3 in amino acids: CASSNGQARNTIYF. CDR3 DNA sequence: TGCGCCAGCAGCAACGGACAGGCAAGGAACACCATATATTTT.

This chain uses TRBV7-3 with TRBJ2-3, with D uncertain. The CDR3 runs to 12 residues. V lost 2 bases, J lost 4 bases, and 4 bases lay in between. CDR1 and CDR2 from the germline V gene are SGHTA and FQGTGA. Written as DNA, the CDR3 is TGTGCCAGCAGCTTAGGGCCAGATACGCAGTATTTT. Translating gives CASSLGPDTQYF.

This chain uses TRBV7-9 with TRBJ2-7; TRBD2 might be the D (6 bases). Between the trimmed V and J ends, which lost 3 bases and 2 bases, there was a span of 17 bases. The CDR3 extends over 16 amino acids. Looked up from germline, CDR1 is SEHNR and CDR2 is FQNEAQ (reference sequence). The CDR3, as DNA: TGTGCCAGCAGCTTTTACTCGGGACTGCGGACCTACGAGCAGTACTTC. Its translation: CASSFYSGLRTYEQYF.

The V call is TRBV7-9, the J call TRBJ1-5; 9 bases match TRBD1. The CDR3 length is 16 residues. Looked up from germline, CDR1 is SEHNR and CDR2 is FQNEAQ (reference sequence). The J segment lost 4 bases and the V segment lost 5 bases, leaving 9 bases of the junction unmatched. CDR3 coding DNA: TGTGCCAGCAGCACGTCGGGACAGGGCCAAAATCAGCCCCAGCATTTT. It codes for CASSTSGQGQNQPQHF.

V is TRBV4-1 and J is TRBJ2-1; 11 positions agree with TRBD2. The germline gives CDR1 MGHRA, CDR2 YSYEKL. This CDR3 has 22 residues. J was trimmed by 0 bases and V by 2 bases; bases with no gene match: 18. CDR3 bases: TGCGCCAGCAGCCAAATATCTCCGGGACTAGCGGCGGGTGGGCCCTCCTACAATGAGCAGTTCTTC. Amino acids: CASSQISPGLAAGGPSYNEQFF.

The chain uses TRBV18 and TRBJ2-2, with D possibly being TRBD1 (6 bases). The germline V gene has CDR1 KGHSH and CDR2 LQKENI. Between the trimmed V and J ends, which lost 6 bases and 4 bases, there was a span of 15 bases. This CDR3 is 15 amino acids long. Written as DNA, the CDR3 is TGTGCCAGCTCCATACAACAGGGTGTCACCGGGGAGCTGTTTTTT. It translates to CASSIQQGVTGELFF.

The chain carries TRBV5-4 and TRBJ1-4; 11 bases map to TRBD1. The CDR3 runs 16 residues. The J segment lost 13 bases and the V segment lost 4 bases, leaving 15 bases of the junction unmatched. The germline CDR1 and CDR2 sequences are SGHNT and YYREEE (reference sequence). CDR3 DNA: TGTGCCAGCAGCAATGGGACGGACAGGGGGCGATCAACACTGTTTTTT. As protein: CASSNGTDRGRSTLFF. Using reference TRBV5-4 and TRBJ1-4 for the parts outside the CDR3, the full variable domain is ETGVTQSPTHLIKTRGQQVTLRCSSQSGHNTVSWYQQALGQGPQFIFQYYREEENGRGNFPPRFSGLQFPNYSSELNVNALELDDSALYLCASSNGTDRGRSTLFFGSGTQLSVL.

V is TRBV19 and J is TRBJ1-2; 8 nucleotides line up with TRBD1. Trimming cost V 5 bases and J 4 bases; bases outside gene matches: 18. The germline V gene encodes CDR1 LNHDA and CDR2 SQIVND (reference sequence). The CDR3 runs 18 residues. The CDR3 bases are TGTGCCAGTAGTTCCGGACAGGGCGAACTTGATGGACGCTATGGCTACACCTTC. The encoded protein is CASSSGQGELDGRYGYTF.

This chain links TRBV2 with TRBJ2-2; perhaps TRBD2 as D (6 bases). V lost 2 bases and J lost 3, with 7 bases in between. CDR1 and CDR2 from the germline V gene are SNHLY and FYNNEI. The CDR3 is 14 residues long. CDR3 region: CASSEQRDTGELFF. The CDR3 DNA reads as TGTGCCAGCAGTGAACAGCGGGACACCGGGGAGCTGTTTTTT.

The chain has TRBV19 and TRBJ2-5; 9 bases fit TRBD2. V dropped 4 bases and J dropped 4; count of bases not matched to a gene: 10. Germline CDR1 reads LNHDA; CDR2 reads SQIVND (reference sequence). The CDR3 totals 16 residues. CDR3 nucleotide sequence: TGTGCCAGTAGTAATACCCAGCGGGGGGACTCAGAGACCCAGTACTTC. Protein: CASSNTQRGDSETQYF.

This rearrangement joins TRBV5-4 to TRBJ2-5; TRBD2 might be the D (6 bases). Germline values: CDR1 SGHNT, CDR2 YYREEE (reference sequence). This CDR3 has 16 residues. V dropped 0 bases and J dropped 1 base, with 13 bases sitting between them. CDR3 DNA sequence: TGTGCCAGCAGCTTGGGCACCCCGGGAGTCCAAGAGACCCAGTACTTC. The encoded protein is CASSLGTPGVQETQYF. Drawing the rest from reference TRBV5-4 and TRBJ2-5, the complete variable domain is ETGVTQSPTHLIKTRGQQVTLRCSSQSGHNTVSWYQQALGQGPQFIFQYYREEENGRGNFPPRFSGLQFPNYSSELNVNALELDDSALYLCASSLGTPGVQETQYFGPGTRLLVL.

For the CDR3, the DNA is TGTGCCATCAAGGGGACTAGCCTAAGCACAGATACGCAGTATTTT. Amino acids: CAIKGTSLSTDTQYF. This sequence joins TRBV10-3 and TRBJ2-3; TRBD2 matches 9 bases. V lost 7 bases to trimming and J lost 0 bases; unmatched junction nucleotides: 5. The CDR3 covers 15 residues. Germline V gene data show CDR1 as ENHRY and CDR2 as SYGVKD.

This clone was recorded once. The CDR3 nucleotides read TGTGCCAGTAGTATTCGGGGACAGGGAAACACTGAAGCTTTCTTT. Amino acid sequence: CASSIRGQGNTEAFF. The J gene is TRBJ1-1, the V gene TRBV19, with 9 bases aligning to TRBD1. The V gene end was trimmed by 3 bases and the J gene end by 2 bases; junction bases not matched to a gene: 4. In germline, CDR1 is LNHDA, CDR2 SQIVND (reference sequence). The CDR3 covers 15 residues. The complete variable domain, with remaining parts taken from reference TRBV19 and TRBJ1-1, reads DGGITQSPKYLFRKEGQNVTLSCEQNLNHDAMYWYRQDPGQGLRLIYYSQIVNDFQKGDIAEGYSVSREKKESFPLTVTSAQKNPTAFYLCASSIRGQGNTEAFFGQGTRLTVV.

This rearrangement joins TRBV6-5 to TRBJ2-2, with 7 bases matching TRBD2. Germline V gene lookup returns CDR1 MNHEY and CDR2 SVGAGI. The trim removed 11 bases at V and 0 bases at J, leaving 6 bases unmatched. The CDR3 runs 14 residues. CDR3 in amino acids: CADGEGPNTGELFF. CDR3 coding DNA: TGTGCCGATGGGGAGGGTCCGAACACCGGGGAGCTGTTTTTT.

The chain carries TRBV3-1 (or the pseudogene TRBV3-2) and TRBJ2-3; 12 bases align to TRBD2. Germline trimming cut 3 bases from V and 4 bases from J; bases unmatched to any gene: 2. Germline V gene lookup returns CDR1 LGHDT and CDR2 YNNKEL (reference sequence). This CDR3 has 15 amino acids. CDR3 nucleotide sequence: TGTGCCAGCAGCCAGGGGACTAGCGGGCCAGATACGCAGTATTTT. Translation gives CASSQGTSGPDTQYF.

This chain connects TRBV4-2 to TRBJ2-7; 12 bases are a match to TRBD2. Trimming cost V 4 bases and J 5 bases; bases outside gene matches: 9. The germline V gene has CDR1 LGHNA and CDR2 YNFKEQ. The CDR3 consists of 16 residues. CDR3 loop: CASSRTTSGGKNEQYF. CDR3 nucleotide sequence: TGTGCCAGCAGCCGAACGACTAGCGGGGGAAAGAACGAGCAGTACTTC.

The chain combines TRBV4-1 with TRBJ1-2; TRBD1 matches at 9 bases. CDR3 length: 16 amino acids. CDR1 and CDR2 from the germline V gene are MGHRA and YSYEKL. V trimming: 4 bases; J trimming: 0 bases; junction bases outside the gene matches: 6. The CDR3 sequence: CASSRGTGSSNYGYTF. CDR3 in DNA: TGCGCCAGCAGCCGCGGGACAGGGTCGTCTAACTATGGCTACACCTTC.

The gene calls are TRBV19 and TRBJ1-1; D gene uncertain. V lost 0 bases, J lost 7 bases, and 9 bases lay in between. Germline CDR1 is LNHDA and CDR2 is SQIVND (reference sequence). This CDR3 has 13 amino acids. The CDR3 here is CASSIDIRSEAFF. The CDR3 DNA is TGTGCCAGTAGTATAGATATTAGGAGTGAAGCTTTCTTT.

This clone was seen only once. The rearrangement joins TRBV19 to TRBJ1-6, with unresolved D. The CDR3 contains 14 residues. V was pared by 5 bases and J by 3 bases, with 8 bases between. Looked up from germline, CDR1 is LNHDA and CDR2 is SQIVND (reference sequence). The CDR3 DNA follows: TGTGCCAGTAGTCCTCGGGACTATAATTCACCCCTCCACTTT. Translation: CASSPRDYNSPLHF.

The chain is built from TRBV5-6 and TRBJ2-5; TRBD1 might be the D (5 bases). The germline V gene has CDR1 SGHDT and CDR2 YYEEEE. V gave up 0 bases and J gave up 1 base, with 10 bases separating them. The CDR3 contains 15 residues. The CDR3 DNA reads TGTGCCAGCAGCTTGGGGTTAGGGGTCCAAGAGACCCAGTACTTC. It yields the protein CASSLGLGVQETQYF.

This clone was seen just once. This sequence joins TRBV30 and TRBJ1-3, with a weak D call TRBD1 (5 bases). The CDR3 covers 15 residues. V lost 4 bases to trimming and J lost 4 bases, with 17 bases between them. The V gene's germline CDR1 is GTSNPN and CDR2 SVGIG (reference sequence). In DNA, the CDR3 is TGTGCCTGGATACGGGCGGGGACGGGGGGAAACACCATATATTTT. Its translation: CAWIRAGTGGNTIYF.

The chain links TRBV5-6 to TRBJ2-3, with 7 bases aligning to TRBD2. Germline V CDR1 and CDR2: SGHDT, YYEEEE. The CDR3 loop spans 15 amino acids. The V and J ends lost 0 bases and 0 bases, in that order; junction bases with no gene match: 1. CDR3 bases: TGTGCCAGCAGCTTGGGCGGGGGTAGCACAGATACGCAGTATTTT. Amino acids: CASSLGGGSTDTQYF.

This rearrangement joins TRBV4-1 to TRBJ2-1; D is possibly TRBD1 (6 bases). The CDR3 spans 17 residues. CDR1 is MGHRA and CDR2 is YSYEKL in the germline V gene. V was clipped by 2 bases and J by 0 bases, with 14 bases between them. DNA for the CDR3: TGCGCCAGCAGCCAATCATCCGGGACAACCTCCTACAATGAGCAGTTCTTC. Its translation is CASSQSSGTTSYNEQFF.

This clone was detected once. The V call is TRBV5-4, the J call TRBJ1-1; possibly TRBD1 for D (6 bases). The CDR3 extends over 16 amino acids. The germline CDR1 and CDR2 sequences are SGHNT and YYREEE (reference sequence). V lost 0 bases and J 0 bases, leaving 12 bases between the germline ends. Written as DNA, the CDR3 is TGTGCCAGCAGCTTGGACCGACAGGTAATGAACACTGAAGCTTTCTTT. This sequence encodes CASSLDRQVMNTEAFF.

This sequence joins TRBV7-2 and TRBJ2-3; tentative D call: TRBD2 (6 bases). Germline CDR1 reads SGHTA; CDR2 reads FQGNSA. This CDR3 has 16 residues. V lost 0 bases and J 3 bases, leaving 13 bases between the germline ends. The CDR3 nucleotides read TGTGCCAGCAGCTTAGCACACGGGGCGGGAACAGATACGCAGTATTTT. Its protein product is CASSLAHGAGTDTQYF.